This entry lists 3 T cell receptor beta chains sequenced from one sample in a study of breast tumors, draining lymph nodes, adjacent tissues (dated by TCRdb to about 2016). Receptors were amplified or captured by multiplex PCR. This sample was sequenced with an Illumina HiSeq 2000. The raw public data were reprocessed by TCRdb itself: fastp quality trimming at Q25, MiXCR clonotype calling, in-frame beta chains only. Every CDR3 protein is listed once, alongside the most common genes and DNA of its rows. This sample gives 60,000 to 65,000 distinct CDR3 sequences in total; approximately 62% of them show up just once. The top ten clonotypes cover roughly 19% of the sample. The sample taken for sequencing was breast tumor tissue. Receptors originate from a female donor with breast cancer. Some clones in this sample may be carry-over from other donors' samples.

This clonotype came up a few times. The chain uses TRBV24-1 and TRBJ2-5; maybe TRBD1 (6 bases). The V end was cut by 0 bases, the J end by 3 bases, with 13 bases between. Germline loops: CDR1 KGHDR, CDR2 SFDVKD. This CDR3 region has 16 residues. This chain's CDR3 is CATSDLGGGLEETQYF. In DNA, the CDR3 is TGTGCCACCAGTGATTTGGGGGGCGGATTGGAAGAGACCCAGTACTTC.

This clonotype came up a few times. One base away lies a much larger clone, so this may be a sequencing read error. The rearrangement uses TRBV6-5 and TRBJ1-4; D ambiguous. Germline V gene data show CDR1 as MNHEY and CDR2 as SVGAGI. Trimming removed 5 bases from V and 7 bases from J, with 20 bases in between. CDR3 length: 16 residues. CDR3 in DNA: TGTGCCAGCAGTCACCGTGCCCACGCCGGCTGTGAAAAACTGTTTTTT. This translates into CASSHRAHAGCEKLFF.

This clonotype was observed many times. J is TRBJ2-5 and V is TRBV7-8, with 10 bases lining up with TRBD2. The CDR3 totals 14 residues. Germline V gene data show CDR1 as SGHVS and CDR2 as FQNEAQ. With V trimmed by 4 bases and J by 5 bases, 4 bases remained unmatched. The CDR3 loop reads CASSSKAGGETQYF. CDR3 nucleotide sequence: TGTGCCAGCAGCTCGAAAGCGGGGGGGGAGACCCAGTACTTC.